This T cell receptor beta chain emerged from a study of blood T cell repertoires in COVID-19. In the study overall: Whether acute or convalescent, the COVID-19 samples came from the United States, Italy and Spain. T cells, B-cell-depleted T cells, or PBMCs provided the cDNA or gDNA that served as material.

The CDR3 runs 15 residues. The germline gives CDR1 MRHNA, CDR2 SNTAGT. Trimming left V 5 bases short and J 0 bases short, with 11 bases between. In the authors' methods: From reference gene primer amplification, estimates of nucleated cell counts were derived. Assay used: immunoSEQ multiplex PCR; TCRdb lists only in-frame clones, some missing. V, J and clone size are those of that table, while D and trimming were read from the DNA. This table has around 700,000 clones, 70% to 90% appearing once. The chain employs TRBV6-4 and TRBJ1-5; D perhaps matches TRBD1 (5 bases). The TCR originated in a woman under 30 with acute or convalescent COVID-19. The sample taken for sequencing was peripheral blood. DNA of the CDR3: TGTGCCAGCAGTCTGGGGGGGGATAGCAATCAGCCCCAGCATTTT. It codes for CASSLGGDSNQPQHF.